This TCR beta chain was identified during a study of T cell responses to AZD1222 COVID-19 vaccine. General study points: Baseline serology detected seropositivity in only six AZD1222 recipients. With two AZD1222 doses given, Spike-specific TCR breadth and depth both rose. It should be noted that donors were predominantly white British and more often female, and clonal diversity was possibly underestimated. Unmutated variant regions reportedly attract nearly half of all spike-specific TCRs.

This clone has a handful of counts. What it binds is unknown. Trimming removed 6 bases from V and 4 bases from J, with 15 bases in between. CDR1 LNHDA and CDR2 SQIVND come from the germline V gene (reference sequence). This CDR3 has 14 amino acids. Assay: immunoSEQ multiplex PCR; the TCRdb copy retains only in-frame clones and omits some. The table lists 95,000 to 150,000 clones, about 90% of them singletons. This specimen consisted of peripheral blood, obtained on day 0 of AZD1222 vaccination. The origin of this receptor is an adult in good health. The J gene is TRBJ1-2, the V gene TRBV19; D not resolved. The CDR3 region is CASSQRTGVYGYTF. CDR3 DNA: TGTGCCAGTAGCCAAAGGACTGGCGTCTATGGCTACACCTTC. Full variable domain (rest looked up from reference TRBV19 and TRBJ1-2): DGGITQSPKYLFRKEGQNVTLSCEQNLNHDAMYWYRQDPGQGLRLIYYSQIVNDFQKGDIAEGYSVSREKKESFPLTVTSAQKNPTAFYLCASSQRTGVYGYTFGSGTRLTVV.